These T cell receptor beta chains were read from a single sample in a study of blood T cell repertoires in COVID-19. Measured with immunoSEQ multiplex PCR; TCRdb has only the in-frame clones, and not every one. The table shows 310,000 or so clones, with 70% to 90% occurring only once. Specimen: peripheral blood. These receptor sequences come from a woman aged 25 to 39 who had recovered from COVID-19. The CDR3 runs from the conserved cysteine through the conserved F or W. A D gene is named only where the DNA matches it firmly. The size field is filled for only some rows; it gives once, few, many or a size class.

d_gene: TRBD1; abundance: .; v_gene: TRBV3-1/TRBV3-2; j_gene: TRBJ1-3; len: 15; CDR3nt: TGTGCCAGCAGCCAAGGGACAGGGTTCGGAAACACCATATATTTT; CDR3aa: CASSQGTGFGNTIYF
d_gene: TRBD2; abundance: .; v_gene: TRBV13; j_gene: TRBJ2-1; len: 14; CDR3nt: TGTGCCAGCAGCCCTGAGCGGGGGGGCAATGAGCAGTTCTTC; CDR3aa: CASSPERGGNEQFF
d_gene: TRBD1; abundance: .; v_gene: TRBV7-2; j_gene: TRBJ1-2; len: 13; CDR3nt: TGTGCCAGCAGCTACGGGACAGGGATCGGCTACACCTTC; CDR3aa: CASSYGTGIGYTF
d_gene: TRBD2; abundance: few; v_gene: TRBV19; j_gene: TRBJ2-5; len: 15; CDR3nt: TGTGCCAGTAGTACCACGCGAAGCGGGGAAGAGACCCAGTACTTC; CDR3aa: CASSTTRSGEETQYF
d_gene: .; abundance: .; v_gene: TRBV5-4; j_gene: TRBJ2-2; len: 16; CDR3nt: TGTGCCAGCAGCCACCCCGGGACAACTAAAACCGGGGAGCTGTTTTTT; CDR3aa: CASSHPGTTKTGELFF
d_gene: TRBD1; abundance: .; v_gene: TRBV30; j_gene: TRBJ1-2; len: 14; CDR3nt: TGTGCCTGGAGTGTACAACGGACAGGGTTTCTCTACACCTTC; CDR3aa: CAWSVQRTGFLYTF
d_gene: .; abundance: .; v_gene: TRBV5-5; j_gene: TRBJ2-2; len: 14; CDR3nt: TGTGCCAGCAGCCCCGTAACGACAGCCGGGGAGCTGTTTTTT; CDR3aa: CASSPVTTAGELFF
d_gene: TRBD2; abundance: .; v_gene: TRBV28; j_gene: TRBJ2-7; len: 14; CDR3nt: TGTGCCAGCAGTTCTAGCGGCCGGGGGTACGAGCAGTACTTC; CDR3aa: CASSSSGRGYEQYF
d_gene: TRBD2; abundance: .; v_gene: TRBV7-2; j_gene: TRBJ2-3; len: 19; CDR3nt: TGTGCCAGCAGCTCTCCGGGACTAGCGGGGGGGCAGGGCACAGATACGCAGTATTTT; CDR3aa: CASSSPGLAGGQGTDTQYF
d_gene: .; abundance: once; v_gene: TRBV24-1; j_gene: TRBJ1-5; len: 15; CDR3nt: TGTGCCACCAGTGATTTTCGGACAAAGAATCAGCCCCAGCATTTT; CDR3aa: CATSDFRTKNQPQHF
d_gene: .; abundance: .; v_gene: TRBV3-1/TRBV3-2; j_gene: TRBJ2-7; len: 15; CDR3nt: TGTGCCAGCAGCAGCCGGCGACCCCTCGGGGACGAGCAGTACTTC; CDR3aa: CASSSRRPLGDEQYF
d_gene: .; abundance: .; v_gene: TRBV7-6; j_gene: TRBJ2-3; len: 17; CDR3nt: TGTGCCAGCAGCCGACCCCGTGACAGTTCTAGCACAGATACGCAGTATTTT; CDR3aa: CASSRPRDSSSTDTQYF
d_gene: TRBD1; abundance: .; v_gene: TRBV7-2; j_gene: TRBJ1-4; len: 13; CDR3nt: TGTGCCAGCAGCCCGGACAGGGGGCGCAGTCTGTTTTTT; CDR3aa: CASSPDRGRSLFF
d_gene: TRBD1; abundance: .; v_gene: TRBV5-1; j_gene: TRBJ2-7; len: 15; CDR3nt: TGCGCCAGCAGCTTCGGGACAGGGATCTCCTACGAGCAGTACTTC; CDR3aa: CASSFGTGISYEQYF
d_gene: .; abundance: .; v_gene: TRBV20-1; j_gene: TRBJ2-3; len: 10; CDR3nt: TGCAGTGCTGCGGTAGATACGCAGTATTTT; CDR3aa: CSAAVDTQYF
d_gene: .; abundance: .; v_gene: TRBV19; j_gene: TRBJ2-7; len: 14; CDR3nt: TGTGCCAGTAAGCTTTCACACGGGGTCTACGAGCAGTACTTC; CDR3aa: CASKLSHGVYEQYF
d_gene: .; abundance: .; v_gene: TRBV27; j_gene: TRBJ2-3; len: 13; CDR3nt: TGTGCCAGCAGTCCGGACTGGACAGATACGCAGTATTTT; CDR3aa: CASSPDWTDTQYF
d_gene: .; abundance: .; v_gene: TRBV19; j_gene: TRBJ1-5; len: 12; CDR3nt: TGTGCCAGTAGTACTAACAATCAGCCCCAGCATTTT; CDR3aa: CASSTNNQPQHF
d_gene: TRBD2; abundance: few; v_gene: TRBV18; j_gene: TRBJ2-1; len: 15; CDR3nt: TGTGCCAGCTCACCTCCTAGCGGGAGGACGGATGAGCAGTTCTTC; CDR3aa: CASSPPSGRTDEQFF